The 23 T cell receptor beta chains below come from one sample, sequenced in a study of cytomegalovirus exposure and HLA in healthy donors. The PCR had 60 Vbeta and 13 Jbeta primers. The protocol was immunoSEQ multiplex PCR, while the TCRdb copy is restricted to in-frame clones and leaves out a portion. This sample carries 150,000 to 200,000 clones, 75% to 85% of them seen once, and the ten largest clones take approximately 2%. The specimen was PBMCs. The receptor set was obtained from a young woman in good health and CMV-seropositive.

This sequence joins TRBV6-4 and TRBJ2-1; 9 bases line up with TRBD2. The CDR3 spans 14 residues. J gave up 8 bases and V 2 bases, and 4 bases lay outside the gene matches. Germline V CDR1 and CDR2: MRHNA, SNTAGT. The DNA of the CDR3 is TGTGCCAGCAGTGACGGGGCGGGGGGGCATGAGCAGTTCTTC. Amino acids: CASSDGAGGHEQFF.

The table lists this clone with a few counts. The chain's CDR3 is CASSYGGQGLNTEAFF. CDR3 coding DNA: TGTGCCAGCAGTTACGGAGGACAGGGATTGAACACTGAAGCTTTCTTT. The J gene is TRBJ1-1, the V gene TRBV6-5, with TRBD1 matching 8 bases. J gave up 0 bases and V 2 bases, and 5 bases lay outside the gene matches. CDR1 is MNHEY, CDR2 SVGAGI, per germline. CDR3 length equals 16 residues.

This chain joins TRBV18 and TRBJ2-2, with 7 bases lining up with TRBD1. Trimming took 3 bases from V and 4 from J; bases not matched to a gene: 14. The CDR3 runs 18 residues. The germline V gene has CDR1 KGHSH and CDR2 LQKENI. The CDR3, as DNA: TGTGCCAGCTCACCTCAAACAGGGGCCTATATGTCCACCGGGGAGCTGTTTTTT. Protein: CASSPQTGAYMSTGELFF.

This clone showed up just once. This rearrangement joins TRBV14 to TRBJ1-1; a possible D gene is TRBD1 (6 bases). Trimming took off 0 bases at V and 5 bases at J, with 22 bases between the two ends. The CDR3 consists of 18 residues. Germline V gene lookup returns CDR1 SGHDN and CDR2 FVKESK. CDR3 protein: CASSQDYLVGGPRTEAFF. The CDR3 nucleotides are TGTGCCAGCAGCCAAGATTACTTGGTAGGGGGTCCGAGAACTGAAGCTTTCTTT.

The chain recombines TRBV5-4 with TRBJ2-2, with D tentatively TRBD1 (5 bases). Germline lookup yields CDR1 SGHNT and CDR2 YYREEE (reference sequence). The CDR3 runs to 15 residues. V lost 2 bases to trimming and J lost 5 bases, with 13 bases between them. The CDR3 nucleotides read TGTGCCAGCAGCTTCGGGTGGGGCCGGACCGGGGAGCTGTTTTTT. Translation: CASSFGWGRTGELFF.

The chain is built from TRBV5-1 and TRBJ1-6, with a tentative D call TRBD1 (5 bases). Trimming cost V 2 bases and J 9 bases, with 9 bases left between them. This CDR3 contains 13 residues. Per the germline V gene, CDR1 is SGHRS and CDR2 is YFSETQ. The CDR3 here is CASSFGGGSPLHF. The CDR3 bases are TGCGCCAGCAGCTTCGGGGGGGGTTCACCCCTCCACTTT.

The CDR3 coding sequence is TGTGCCAGCAGCTTAGCGGGGGGGCGCCAGGAGACCCAGTACTTC. This codes for CASSLAGGRQETQYF. V gene TRBV11-2 combines with J gene TRBJ2-5; 8 bases align to TRBD2. With V trimmed by 1 base and J by 5 bases, 6 bases remained unmatched. The CDR3 is 15 residues long. Germline V gene lookup returns CDR1 SGHAT and CDR2 FQNNGV.

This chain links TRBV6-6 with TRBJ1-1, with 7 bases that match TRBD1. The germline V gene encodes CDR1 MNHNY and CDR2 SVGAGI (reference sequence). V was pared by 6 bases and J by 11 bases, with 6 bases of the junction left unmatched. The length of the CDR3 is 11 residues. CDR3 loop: CASSLGTVAFF. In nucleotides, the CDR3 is TGTGCCAGCAGCCTCGGGACAGTGGCTTTCTTT.

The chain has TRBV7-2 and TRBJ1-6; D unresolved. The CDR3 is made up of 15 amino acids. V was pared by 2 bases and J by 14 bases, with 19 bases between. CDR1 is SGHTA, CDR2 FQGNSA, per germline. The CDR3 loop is CASSLLAQPSGSLHF. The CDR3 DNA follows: TGTGCCAGCAGCTTACTTGCACAGCCTTCTGGGTCCCTCCACTTT.

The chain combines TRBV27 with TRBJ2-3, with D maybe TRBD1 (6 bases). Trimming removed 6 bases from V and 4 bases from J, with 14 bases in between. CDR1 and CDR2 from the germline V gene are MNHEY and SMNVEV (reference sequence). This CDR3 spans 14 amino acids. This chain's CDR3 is CASRLLGGADTQYF. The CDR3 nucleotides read TGTGCCAGCAGGCTGCTAGGGGGAGCAGATACGCAGTATTTT.

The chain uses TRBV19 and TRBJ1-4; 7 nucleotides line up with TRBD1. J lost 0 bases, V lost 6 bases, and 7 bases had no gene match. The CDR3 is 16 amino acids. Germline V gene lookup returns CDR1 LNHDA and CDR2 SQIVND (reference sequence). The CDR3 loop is CASRITGASTNEKLFF. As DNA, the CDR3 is TGTGCCAGTAGAATTACAGGGGCGTCAACTAATGAAAAACTGTTTTTT.

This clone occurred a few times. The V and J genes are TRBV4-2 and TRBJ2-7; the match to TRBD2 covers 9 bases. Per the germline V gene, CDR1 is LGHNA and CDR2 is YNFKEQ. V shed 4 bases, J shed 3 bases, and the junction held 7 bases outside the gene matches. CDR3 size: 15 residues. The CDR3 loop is CASSRAGGLNYEQYF. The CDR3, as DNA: TGTGCCAGCAGCCGAGCGGGGGGCCTCAACTACGAGCAGTACTTC.

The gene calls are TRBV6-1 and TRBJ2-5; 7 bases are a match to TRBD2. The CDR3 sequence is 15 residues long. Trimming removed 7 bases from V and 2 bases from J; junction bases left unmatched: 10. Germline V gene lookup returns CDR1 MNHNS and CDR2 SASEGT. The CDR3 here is CASTPLAATQETQYF. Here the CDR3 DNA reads TGTGCCAGCACCCCCCTAGCGGCCACACAAGAGACCCAGTACTTC.

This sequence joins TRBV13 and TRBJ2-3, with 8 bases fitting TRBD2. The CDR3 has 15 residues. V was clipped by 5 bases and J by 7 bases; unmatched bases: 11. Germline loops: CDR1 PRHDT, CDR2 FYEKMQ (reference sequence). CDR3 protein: CASSPHSGGPNTQYF. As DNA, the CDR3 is TGTGCCAGCAGCCCCCACTCGGGGGGGCCAAATACGCAGTATTTT.

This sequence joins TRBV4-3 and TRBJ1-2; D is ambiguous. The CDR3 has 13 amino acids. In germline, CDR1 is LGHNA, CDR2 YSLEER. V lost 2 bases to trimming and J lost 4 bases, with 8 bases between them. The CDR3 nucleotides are TGCGCCAGCAGCCAAATGCGGGGCTATGGCTACACCTTC. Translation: CASSQMRGYGYTF.

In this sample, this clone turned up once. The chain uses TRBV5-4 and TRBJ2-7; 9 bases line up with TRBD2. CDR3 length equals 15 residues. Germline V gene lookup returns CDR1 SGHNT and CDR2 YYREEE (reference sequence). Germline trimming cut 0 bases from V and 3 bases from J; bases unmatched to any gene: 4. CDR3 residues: CASSLVSGGLYEQYF. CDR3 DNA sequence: TGTGCCAGCAGCTTGGTTAGCGGGGGCCTCTACGAGCAGTACTTC.

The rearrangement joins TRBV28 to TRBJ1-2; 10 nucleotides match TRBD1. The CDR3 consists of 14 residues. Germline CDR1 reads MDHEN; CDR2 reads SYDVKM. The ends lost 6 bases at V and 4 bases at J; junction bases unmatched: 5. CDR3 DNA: TGTGCCAGCAGCCGTGGGGACAGGGGCTATGGCTACACCTTC. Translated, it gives CASSRGDRGYGYTF.

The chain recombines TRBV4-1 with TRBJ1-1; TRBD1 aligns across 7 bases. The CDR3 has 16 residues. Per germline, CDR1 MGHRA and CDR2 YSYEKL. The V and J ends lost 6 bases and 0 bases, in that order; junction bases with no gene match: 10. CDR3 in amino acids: CASSSKTRGVNTEAFF. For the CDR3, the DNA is TGCGCCAGCAGTTCAAAAACCAGGGGGGTGAACACTGAAGCTTTCTTT.

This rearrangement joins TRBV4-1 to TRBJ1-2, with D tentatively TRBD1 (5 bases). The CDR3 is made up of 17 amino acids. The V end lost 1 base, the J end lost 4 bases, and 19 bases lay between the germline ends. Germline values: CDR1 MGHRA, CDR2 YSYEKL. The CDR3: CASSQVYRQSTIYGYTF. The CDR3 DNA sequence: TGCGCCAGCAGCCAAGTATACCGACAGTCCACAATCTATGGCTACACCTTC.

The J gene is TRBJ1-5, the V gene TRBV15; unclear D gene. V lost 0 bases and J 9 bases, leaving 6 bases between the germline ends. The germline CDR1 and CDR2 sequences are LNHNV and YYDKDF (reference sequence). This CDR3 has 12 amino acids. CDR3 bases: TGTGCCACCAGCAGAGATGGCTGGCCCCAGCATTTT. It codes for CATSRDGWPQHF.

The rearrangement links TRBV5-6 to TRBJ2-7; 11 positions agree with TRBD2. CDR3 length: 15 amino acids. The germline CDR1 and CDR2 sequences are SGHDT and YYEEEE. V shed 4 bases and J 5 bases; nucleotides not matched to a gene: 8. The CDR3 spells CASSQGLAVRDEQYV. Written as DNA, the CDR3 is TGTGCCAGCAGCCAGGGACTAGCGGTTCGCGACGAGCAGTACGTC.

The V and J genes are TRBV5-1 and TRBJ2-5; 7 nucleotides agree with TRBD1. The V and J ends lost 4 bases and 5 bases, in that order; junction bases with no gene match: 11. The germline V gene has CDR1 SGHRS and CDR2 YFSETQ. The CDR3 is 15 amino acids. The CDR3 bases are TGCGCCAGCAGCGCGCTTTTGACAGGGCGGGAGACCCAGTACTTC. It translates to CASSALLTGRETQYF.

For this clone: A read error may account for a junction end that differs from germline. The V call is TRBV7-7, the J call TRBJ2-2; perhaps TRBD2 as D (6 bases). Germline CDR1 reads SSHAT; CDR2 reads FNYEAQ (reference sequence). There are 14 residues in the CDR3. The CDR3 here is CASSWDSNTGELFF. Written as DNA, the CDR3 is TGTGCTAGCAGTTGGGACTCTAACACCGGGGAGCTGTTTTTT. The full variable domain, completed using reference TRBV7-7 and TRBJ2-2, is GAGVSQSPRYKVTKRGQDVTLRCDPISSHATLYWYQQALGQGPEFLTYFNYEAQPDKSGLPSDRFSAERPEGSISTLTIQRTEQRDSAMYRCASSWDSNTGELFFGEGSRLTVL.